The text below deals with one TCR beta chain. Antigen unknown. An end of the junction does not agree with germline; a read error may underlie this. Semi-nested PCR with Nested Universal Primer A followed constant-region reverse priming of full-length variable regions. TCRdb ran MiXCR on the 5' RACE reads and lists one entry per CDR3 protein. This sample carries about 50,000 distinct CDR3 sequences, about 28% of them seen once, and the ten largest clones take around 1.9%. Study-level results: The larger-cohort validation was restricted to a single TCR beta V-J rearrangement rather than whole repertoires. Tumor-infiltrating Treg TCR alpha and beta sequences overlapped most with tumor naive CD4+ T cells, then blood naive. The TCR gene usage of tumor memory CD4+ T cells clustered together with blood and lymph node memory CD4+ cells and with lymph node naive CD4+ cells.

CDR3 size: 14 residues. Germline V CDR1 and CDR2: LGHNA, YSLEER. This chain links TRBV4-3 with TRBJ2-3, with D tentatively TRBD2 (5 bases). Sequences were obtained from naive CD4+ T cells sorted from blood. Noted subset: naive CD4+ T cells, CD4+CD45RA+CD25-. This TCR came from a female donor with breast cancer. CDR3 loop: CTSSQEEGTDTQYF. In nucleotides, the CDR3 is TGCACCAGCAGCCAAGAGGAGGGCACAGATACGCAGTATTTT.